The sequence of this T cell receptor (beta chain) was determined in a study of chemoradiotherapy in HPV16-positive cancers. Libraries were prepared by immunoSEQ multiplex PCR; TCRdb keeps only in-frame clonotypes and omits some of them. The sample carries around 5,000 clones, about 88% recorded once. Trimming stripped 2 bases from V and 5 bases from J, with 13 bases between. The CDR3 is 14 residues long. The germline gives CDR1 MNHEY, CDR2 SMNVEV (reference sequence). In the case of this clone: The antigen is unknown.

Study-wide results and limits: In HPV16-positive patients, HPV-responsive T-cell expansion tracked better recurrence-free survival.

The chain links TRBV27 to TRBJ2-7; maybe TRBD1 (6 bases). Sample: tumor tissue, taken from a patient who underwent chemoradiotherapy. The receptor was isolated from a human donor with HPV-associated anogenital cancer. CDR3 protein: CASSLVTGFNEQYF. DNA for the CDR3: TGTGCCAGCAGTTTAGTTACAGGGTTCAACGAGCAGTACTTC.